This T cell receptor beta chain was captured in a study of cytomegalovirus exposure and HLA in healthy donors. General study points: A link between a missense DCLRE1C variant and TCR beta V- and J-gene trimming emerged from a later analysis. An analysis that was carried out later associated 16,951 TCR beta sequences with HLA alleles at 0.05 false discovery rate.

This CDR3 spans 14 amino acids. Deletions cut 2 bases from V and 1 base from J, with 8 bases between. Germline V lookup: CDR1 SGHAT, CDR2 FQNNGV. Primers included in the PCR were 60 Vbeta and 13 Jbeta primers. Data came from immunoSEQ multiplex PCR; TCRdb stores just in-frame clones and leaves some out. Here the sample spans some 87,000 clones, around two thirds being singletons. On this clone itself: Its antigen is undetermined.

This clonotype was sampled from a woman aged 25 to 39 in good health and CMV-seropositive. The chain uses TRBV11-2 and TRBJ1-1; a weak D match, TRBD1 (5 bases). Sequencing was carried out using PBMCs. The CDR3 sequence is CASSLQGWNTEAFF. The CDR3 nucleotides are TGTGCCAGCAGCTTACAGGGATGGAACACTGAAGCTTTCTTT.